This T cell receptor beta chain was documented in a study of T cells after yellow fever vaccination. Remarks on this clonotype: Its antigen is not identified.

The CDR3 length is 16 residues. V dropped 2 bases and J dropped 6; count of bases not matched to a gene: 9. Germline lookup yields CDR1 SEHNR and CDR2 FQNEAQ (reference sequence). Notes on the study in general: The secondary T-cell response peaked on day 5, not day 15, but was weaker.

One entry per CDR3 protein, called by TCRdb with MiXCR from the 5' RACE reads. Of 340,000 or so distinct CDR3 sequences in the sample, roughly an eighth were seen once. This specimen was CD4+ T cells sorted from PBMCs, taken 15 days after the yellow fever booster vaccination. The chain couples TRBV7-9 to TRBJ1-4, with 7 nucleotides matching TRBD1. This clonotype originated in a man aged 18 to 29 who received the YFV17D yellow fever vaccine. The CDR3 coding sequence is TGTGCCAGCAGCTTAACGTTGGGCAGGGGGGATGAAAAACTGTTTTTT. Its protein product is CASSLTLGRGDEKLFF.